This is a list of T cell receptor beta chains from one sample in a study of PD-1 blockade in mismatch repair-deficient tumors. Only in-frame clones appear in the TCRdb table, and some are missing; sequencing was by immunoSEQ multiplex PCR. The sample lists tens of thousands of clones; roughly three quarters were seen once. The material was peripheral blood, obtained 4 weeks after starting pembrolizumab. Receptors were obtained from an adult with mismatch repair-deficient cancer. Each CDR3 is given with its conserved first and last residue. D genes are given only for firm matches. Size values are once, few and many counts, or a class for expanded clones, and some rows have none.

cdr3_nt: TGTGCCAGCAGCGCCGACAGGGATCAGCCCCAGCATTTT; cdr3_aa: CASSADRDQPQHF; j_call: TRBJ1-5; v_call: TRBV7-2; clone_size: -; d_call: TRBD1
cdr3_nt: TGTGCCAGCAGCGTAGGGGGCACCTACAATGAGCAGTTCTTC; cdr3_aa: CASSVGGTYNEQFF; j_call: TRBJ2-1; v_call: TRBV9; clone_size: -; d_call: -
cdr3_nt: TGCGCCAGCAGCTTGGGGCTAGCGGCCGGTTCAGAGACCCAGTACTTC; cdr3_aa: CASSLGLAAGSETQYF; j_call: TRBJ2-5; v_call: TRBV5-1; clone_size: -; d_call: TRBD2
cdr3_nt: TGTGCCAGCAGCTTTAGCGGCTCCTACAATGAGCAGTTCTTC; cdr3_aa: CASSFSGSYNEQFF; j_call: TRBJ2-1; v_call: TRBV7-9; clone_size: -; d_call: -
cdr3_nt: TGTGCCAGCAGTGAGGGTAGAGAGGGTCCCTACAATGAGCAGTTCTTC; cdr3_aa: CASSEGREGPYNEQFF; j_call: TRBJ2-1; v_call: TRBV6-1; clone_size: few; d_call: -
cdr3_nt: TGTGCCAGCAGTGAAACCGGGGGCCGCTCCTACGAGCAGTACTTC; cdr3_aa: CASSETGGRSYEQYF; j_call: TRBJ2-7; v_call: TRBV6-1; clone_size: -; d_call: -
cdr3_nt: TGTGCCAGCAGCTTACATGGGACTGGAGACAATGAGCAGTTCTTC; cdr3_aa: CASSLHGTGDNEQFF; j_call: TRBJ2-1; v_call: TRBV7-2; clone_size: -; d_call: -
cdr3_nt: TGTGCCAGCAGCGTAGCGGGGGGGGCGAACACCGGGGAGCTGTTTTTT; cdr3_aa: CASSVAGGANTGELFF; j_call: TRBJ2-2; v_call: TRBV9; clone_size: -; d_call: TRBD2
cdr3_nt: TGTGCCAGCTCGTCACTATCAAGACAGGAACTAGCCAAAAACATTCAGTACTTC; cdr3_aa: CASSSLSRQELAKNIQYF; j_call: TRBJ2-4; v_call: TRBV18; clone_size: -; d_call: -
cdr3_nt: TGCGCCAGCAGCTTGGGTAACTATGGCTACACCTTC; cdr3_aa: CASSLGNYGYTF; j_call: TRBJ1-2; v_call: TRBV5-1; clone_size: -; d_call: -
cdr3_nt: TGTGCCAGCAGCCGAGACAGGGGAGGTGGGGCCAACGTCCTGACTTTC; cdr3_aa: CASSRDRGGGANVLTF; j_call: TRBJ2-6; v_call: TRBV11-3; clone_size: -; d_call: TRBD1
cdr3_nt: TGTGCCAGCAGCGGCCGGGACAGGGGTTTTCTGAGGGGTAATGGCTACACCTTC; cdr3_aa: CASSGRDRGFLRGNGYTF; j_call: TRBJ1-2; v_call: TRBV9; clone_size: once; d_call: TRBD1
cdr3_nt: TGTGCCAGCAGTTCGGGAACCCCCCTCTACAATGAGCAGTTCTTC; cdr3_aa: CASSSGTPLYNEQFF; j_call: TRBJ2-1; v_call: TRBV2; clone_size: -; d_call: -
cdr3_nt: TGTGCCACCAGCAGAGATATCACTGAAGCTTTCTTT; cdr3_aa: CATSRDITEAFF; j_call: TRBJ1-1; v_call: TRBV15; clone_size: -; d_call: -
cdr3_nt: TGTGCCAGCGGGGCGGGAGGCTATGAGCAGTTCTTC; cdr3_aa: CASGAGGYEQFF; j_call: TRBJ2-1; v_call: TRBV2; clone_size: -; d_call: TRBD2
cdr3_nt: TGTGCCAGCAGTGACGCCTTGGGACGGGAGGTCAATGAGCAGTTCTTC; cdr3_aa: CASSDALGREVNEQFF; j_call: TRBJ2-1; v_call: TRBV6-4; clone_size: few; d_call: TRBD2
cdr3_nt: TGTGCCAGCAGTCGCTACACGCTTGATGAGCAGTTCTTC; cdr3_aa: CASSRYTLDEQFF; j_call: TRBJ2-1; v_call: TRBV6-5; clone_size: -; d_call: -
cdr3_nt: TGTGCCAGCAGAAAGGGGGTCGAAGCTTTCTTT; cdr3_aa: CASRKGVEAFF; j_call: TRBJ1-1; v_call: TRBV27; clone_size: -; d_call: -
cdr3_nt: TGCGCCAGCAGCTTATCACCGGGACAGGGATCTGAGACCCAGTACTTC; cdr3_aa: CASSLSPGQGSETQYF; j_call: TRBJ2-5; v_call: TRBV5-1; clone_size: -; d_call: TRBD1
cdr3_nt: TGTGCCAGCAGTGAGGGAGTGCGAGGGGCCTCCTATGGCTACACCTTC; cdr3_aa: CASSEGVRGASYGYTF; j_call: TRBJ1-2; v_call: TRBV6-1; clone_size: -; d_call: -
cdr3_nt: TGTGCTAGTGGCCCTCGGACTAGCGGGGACTACGAGCAGTACTTC; cdr3_aa: CASGPRTSGDYEQYF; j_call: TRBJ2-7; v_call: TRBV12-5; clone_size: few; d_call: TRBD2
cdr3_nt: TGCGCCAGCAGGGGGACTAGCGGGAACAATGAGCAGTTCTTC; cdr3_aa: CASRGTSGNNEQFF; j_call: TRBJ2-1; v_call: TRBV5-1; clone_size: -; d_call: TRBD2
cdr3_nt: TGTGCCAGCAGCTCTGGACTTGCGCAGTATTTT; cdr3_aa: CASSSGLAQYF; j_call: TRBJ2-3; v_call: TRBV7-9; clone_size: -; d_call: -
cdr3_nt: TGTGCCAGCAGCCTGAGGACAGGGACCTACACCTTC; cdr3_aa: CASSLRTGTYTF; j_call: TRBJ1-2; v_call: TRBV11-3; clone_size: few; d_call: TRBD1